These T cell receptor beta chains were read from a single sample in a study of CD8 T cells in Susac syndrome. From the immunoSEQ multiplex PCR reads, TCRdb called clonotypes with MiXCR, one entry per CDR3 protein. This sample has under 300,000 distinct CDR3 sequences; 90% to 97% occur once, and the top ten carry less than 0.11%. Sequenced input: CD4+ T cells from PBMCs. The receptors originated from a human donor with Susac syndrome. Both conserved end residues are part of each CDR3.

V gene	CDR3 protein
TRBV11-2	CASSLWQGSGYTF
TRBV28	CASSSALNGEKLFF
TRBV29-1	CSVGEAGGPVDTQYF
TRBV14	CASSQGHYQPQHF
TRBV5-1	CASSLGQISYEQYF
TRBV9	CASSVGAGPPQETQYF
TRBV20-1	CSALNPGGDNEQFF
TRBV7-6	CASSLAAGSRGTEAFF
TRBV4-2	CASSQPLRTETQYF
TRBV21-1	CASSKRDLNEQFF
TRBV15	CATSTGGGVGQPQHF
TRBV11-3	CASSLSRTLYGYTF
TRBV30	CAWGAEKPGRPRAEAFF
TRBV20-1	CSALQGNEQYF
TRBV29-1	CSGIGQGRNEQYF
TRBV18	CASSEQGVADTQYF
TRBV6-1	CASSEDPQAKNIQYF
TRBV30	CAWSVDADYEQYF
TRBV30	CAWERIGNEQFF
TRBV20-1	CSARDRTYEQPQHF
TRBV20-1	CSARVGKGVVNEQFF
TRBV20-1	CSAPGLATDTQYF
TRBV7-9	CASSVDRYSYEQYF
TRBV20-1	CSANGQGAQPQHF
TRBV3-1	CASSQRRDGYGYTF
TRBV29-1	CSAAQGPNYGYTF
TRBV5-1	CASSPRLDSYEQYF
TRBV20-1	CSALEGGGTEAFF
TRBV12-3/TRBV12-4	CASSLGEGTKLVRTQYF
TRBV20-1	CSARVTGGQPQHF
TRBV7-8	CASSGLGVANYEQYF
TRBV7-9	CASSLSHNNEQYF
TRBV28	CASGTPGRGRGGYTF
TRBV20-1	CSARIANTEAFF
TRBV15	CATGPEGPPVEQYF
TRBV5-1	CASSWGWDQPQHF
TRBV18	CASSPNRGLAGTDTQYF
TRBV30	CAWRPGREKLFF
TRBV29-1	CSVAEETQYF
TRBV4-1	CASSQAVYSYEQYF
TRBV20-1	CSARLAGLSLAEQFF
TRBV15	CATSGFSGGSWSNQPQHF
TRBV12-5	CASGLTPGQWNQPQHF